This T cell receptor (beta chain) was documented in a study of cytomegalovirus exposure and HLA in healthy donors. Researchers ran the PCR with 60 Vbeta and 13 Jbeta primers. Some clones are missing from TCRdb's copy, which holds only in-frame ones; the method was immunoSEQ multiplex PCR. This sample yields some 110,000 clones, of which 73% are seen a single time; around 0.9% belongs to the top ten. The CDR3 runs 13 residues. Trimming removed 3 bases from V and 7 bases from J, with 12 bases in between. CDR1 SNHLY and CDR2 FYNNEI come from the germline V gene. Study results and limitations: A list of more than 150 TCR beta chains associated with cytomegalovirus was given. The authors later found HLA-associated TCR beta chains more clonally expanded than equally common others. In a later analysis, specific HLA alleles were associated with 15,000 to 20,000 TCR beta sequences at a 0.05 false discovery rate.

Concerning this clone: Its cognate antigen is unknown.

The sequencing input was PBMCs. V and J are TRBV2 and TRBJ1-2, with D possibly TRBD1 on 5 matching bases. The sequence was obtained from a woman aged 30 to 39 in good health and CMV-seronegative. CDR3 coding DNA: TGTGCCAGCAGTGAGGCAGGGAAGGCTGGCTACACCTTC. Protein product: CASSEAGKAGYTF.